A selection of T cell receptor beta chains follows, all from one sample in a study of tumor-infiltrating lymphocytes in oesophageal squamous cell carcinoma. TCRdb independently ran MiXCR on the PCR reads; one entry per CDR3 protein. Of roughly 20,000 distinct CDR3 sequences in the sample, 35% to 45% were seen once. The specimen sequenced was normal esophageal tissue next to the tumor. These receptors all stem from a female donor with esophageal squamous cell carcinoma. CDR3s leave out the opening cysteine and the closing phenylalanine or tryptophan. Each record gives: CDR3 protein, J gene, clone size, V gene. A row's size may be missing; if present it is once, few, many or a size class.

cdr3_aa: ASSLGGVVAYNEQF
j_call: TRBJ2-1
clone_size: .
v_call: TRBV7-2

cdr3_aa: ASSLESPPPKETQY
j_call: TRBJ2-5
clone_size: few
v_call: TRBV7-8

cdr3_aa: ASSFRGRGPDTQY
j_call: TRBJ2-3
clone_size: many
v_call: TRBV7-8

cdr3_aa: ASSLGSGRPDTGELF
j_call: TRBJ2-2
clone_size: .
v_call: TRBV5-6

cdr3_aa: ASNQNIDTQY
j_call: TRBJ2-3
clone_size: .
v_call: TRBV7-9

cdr3_aa: ASSYAGGSSYNEQF
j_call: TRBJ2-1
clone_size: many
v_call: TRBV2

cdr3_aa: ATSDKTYSNQPQH
j_call: TRBJ1-5
clone_size: many
v_call: TRBV24-1

cdr3_aa: ASSLEDRGLGADTQY
j_call: TRBJ2-3
clone_size: medium-sized
v_call: TRBV7-9

cdr3_aa: ASSLPPGAADTQY
j_call: TRBJ2-3
clone_size: medium-sized
v_call: TRBV7-2

cdr3_aa: ASSPGSAGANVLT
j_call: TRBJ2-6
clone_size: few
v_call: TRBV28

cdr3_aa: ASSWRLAGAPF
j_call: TRBJ2-1
clone_size: many
v_call: TRBV28

cdr3_aa: ASREDSANYGYT
j_call: TRBJ1-2
clone_size: few
v_call: TRBV19

cdr3_aa: AISTSGHNEQF
j_call: TRBJ2-1
clone_size: many
v_call: TRBV10-3

cdr3_aa: ASRTSDYNEQF
j_call: TRBJ2-1
clone_size: medium-sized
v_call: TRBV6-1

cdr3_aa: ASTGGTAYNEQF
j_call: TRBJ2-1
clone_size: .
v_call: TRBV6-6

cdr3_aa: ASSLAGGGQPQH
j_call: .
clone_size: .
v_call: TRBV7-8

cdr3_aa: ASSFTGSSGNTIY
j_call: TRBJ1-3
clone_size: .
v_call: TRBV11-2

cdr3_aa: ASSARLAAGELY
j_call: TRBJ2-3
clone_size: many
v_call: TRBV6-1

cdr3_aa: ASSPVSGRATYNEQF
j_call: .
clone_size: .
v_call: TRBV7-4

cdr3_aa: ASSRELANEQF
j_call: TRBJ2-1
clone_size: medium-sized
v_call: TRBV6-1

cdr3_aa: ASSTGLAGGPLGETQY
j_call: TRBJ2-5
clone_size: .
v_call: TRBV27

cdr3_aa: ASSLRREMNTEAF
j_call: TRBJ1-1
clone_size: many
v_call: TRBV5-1

cdr3_aa: ASSLGRGVTYEQY
j_call: TRBJ2-7
clone_size: many
v_call: TRBV11-3

cdr3_aa: ASSEIVWKSTDTQY
j_call: TRBJ2-3
clone_size: medium-sized
v_call: TRBV10-2

cdr3_aa: ASSLRTGWHEQY
j_call: TRBJ2-7
clone_size: many
v_call: TRBV5-8

cdr3_aa: ASSLDSPPLYEQY
j_call: TRBJ2-7
clone_size: few
v_call: TRBV7-8

cdr3_aa: ASSDQTVSYNSPLH
j_call: TRBJ2-5
clone_size: .
v_call: TRBV7-2

cdr3_aa: ASSDST
j_call: TRBJ2-5
clone_size: .
v_call: TRBV6-4

cdr3_aa: ASSGQGSETQY
j_call: .
clone_size: few
v_call: TRBV5-1

cdr3_aa: ASRDLDGKNIQY
j_call: TRBJ2-4
clone_size: .
v_call: TRBV6-5

cdr3_aa: ASGLAAGTDTQY
j_call: TRBJ2-3
clone_size: few
v_call: TRBV7-8

cdr3_aa: ASSLGQGSYGYT
j_call: TRBJ1-2
clone_size: many
v_call: TRBV7-2

cdr3_aa: AISESGYSNTGELF
j_call: TRBJ2-2
clone_size: many
v_call: TRBV10-3

cdr3_aa: ASSLDGSSYEQY
j_call: TRBJ2-7
clone_size: .
v_call: TRBV5-1

cdr3_aa: ASRRGGENSPLH
j_call: TRBJ1-6
clone_size: .
v_call: TRBV10-2

cdr3_aa: ASSLVVGRTNTEAF
j_call: TRBJ1-1
clone_size: .
v_call: TRBV7-2

cdr3_aa: ASSDEGGRANEQF
j_call: TRBJ2-1
clone_size: .
v_call: TRBV6-4